This T cell receptor beta chain derives from a study of T cells in Graves' hyperthyroidism and ophthalmopathy. Study outcomes and limitations: A model using 13 V-J features told ophthalmopathy apart from stable hyperthyroidism.

Over 18 months, lack of ophthalmopathy progression marked Graves' hyperthyroidism as stable. Patients were aged 18 to 65, had disease duration under 2 months, and had newly diagnosed hyperthyroidism. Investigators excluded patients with uncontrolled infection, other autoimmune disease, pregnancy or lactation. This clonotype was recorded many times. Its cognate antigen is unknown. This CDR3 has 15 amino acids. Trimming took 3 bases from V and 3 from J, leaving 14 bases between them. Amplification of TCR beta CDR3 regions used RNA as the template. HTBI primers were employed in a first-round RT-PCR of the TCR CDR3. TCRdb fed the multiplex PCR reads into MiXCR, producing one record per CDR3 protein. Found here are 300,000 to 350,000 distinct CDR3 sequences, over 15% of them singletons; the top ten hold 49%.

This sequence joins TRBV12-3 or TRBV12-4 and TRBJ1-2; no definite D call. The sequence derives from a woman aged 50 to 60 with Graves' hyperthyroidism. Sequencing was done on a sample of blood. CDR3 amino acids: CASSFSPQSDYGYTF. The CDR3 DNA follows: TGTGCCAGCAGTTTTAGCCCCCAATCAGACTATGGCTACACCTTC.